These 15 T cell receptor beta chains share one sample of origin, sequenced in a study of T cells after yellow fever vaccination. Via MiXCR, TCRdb re-called the 5' RACE reads, giving one row per CDR3 protein. The table records approximately 550,000 distinct CDR3 sequences, under 25% of them present only once. The sequenced sample was PBMCs, obtained 15 days after the yellow fever booster vaccination. The source of these receptors is a man in his thirties or forties who received the YFV17D yellow fever vaccine.

This chain connects TRBV20-1 to TRBJ2-1; 8 bases match TRBD2. Looked up from germline, CDR1 is DFQATT and CDR2 is SNEGSKA (reference sequence). The CDR3 loop spans 13 amino acids. V lost 6 bases to trimming and J lost 8 bases; unmatched junction nucleotides: 9. In DNA form, the CDR3 reads TGCAGTGCCGGTGGTGGAGCGGGGGATGAGCAGTTCTTC. This encodes CSAGGGAGDEQFF.

J is TRBJ1-1 and V is TRBV20-1; D gene unclear. Trimming left V 0 bases short and J 4 bases short, with 12 bases between. Germline lookup yields CDR1 DFQATT and CDR2 SNEGSKA (reference sequence). CDR3 length: 14 amino acids. The DNA of the CDR3 is TGCAGTGCTAGAGATCCAGGCCGGGGCACTGAAGCTTTCTTT. Its protein is CSARDPGRGTEAFF.

The sample holds a few counts of this clonotype. V usage is TRBV6-5 and J usage is TRBJ1-1, with D unclear. V lost 2 bases and J 5 bases, leaving 18 bases between the germline ends. This CDR3 comprises 16 residues. Germline V gene sequence: CDR1 MNHEY, CDR2 SVGAGI. This CDR3 reads CASSYPPRATGTEAFF. CDR3 DNA: TGTGCCAGCAGTTACCCGCCTAGGGCAACGGGTACTGAAGCTTTCTTT.

This clonotype was detected a few times. The CDR3 region is CASSTPPGQGNEKLFF. The CDR3 nucleotides are TGTGCCAGCAGTACCCCTCCGGGACAGGGTAATGAAAAACTGTTTTTT. The chain joins TRBV27 to TRBJ1-4; 9 bases are a match to TRBD1. Germline assignment: CDR1 MNHEY and CDR2 SMNVEV (reference sequence). Trimming removed 5 bases from V and 4 bases from J; junction bases left unmatched: 8. The CDR3 has 16 residues.

The sample holds a few counts of this clonotype. V usage is TRBV6-5 and J usage is TRBJ2-7; TRBD2 aligns across 10 bases. With V trimmed by 2 bases and J by 0 bases, 7 bases remained unmatched. This CDR3 is built from 17 residues. Germline V gene data show CDR1 as MNHEY and CDR2 as SVGAGI. CDR3 amino acids: CASSYTSGTGSSYEQYF. The CDR3 DNA is TGTGCCAGCAGTTACACTAGCGGGACGGGGAGCTCCTACGAGCAGTACTTC.

V is TRBV19 and J is TRBJ2-1, with 12 bases fitting TRBD1. The junction had 5 bases not matched to a gene; V was cut back by 0 bases and J by 8 bases. In germline, CDR1 is LNHDA, CDR2 SQIVND (reference sequence). The CDR3 extends over 16 amino acids. The CDR3 spells CASSIDLGTGGYEQFF. CDR3 bases: TGTGCCAGTAGTATAGATCTCGGGACAGGGGGCTATGAGCAGTTCTTC.

The chain links TRBV5-6 to TRBJ2-3; D call uncertain. The germline V gene encodes CDR1 SGHDT and CDR2 YYEEEE. V lost 4 bases and J lost 2, with 11 bases in between. The CDR3 loop spans 14 amino acids. The CDR3 region has the DNA TGTGCCAGCAGCCTCCGCCTGTTCACAGATACGCAGTATTTT. Translated: CASSLRLFTDTQYF.

The gene calls are TRBV29-1 and TRBJ2-3, with D hard to call. The CDR3 is 15 amino acids. CDR1 and CDR2 (germline): SQVTM, ANQGSEA. The V end was cut by 4 bases, the J end by 0 bases, with 14 bases between. As DNA, the CDR3 is TGCAGCGTTGTGCATCGGAGCTCGAGCACAGATACGCAGTATTTT. Its translation: CSVVHRSSSTDTQYF.

CDR3 coding DNA: TGCGCCAGCAGCCAAGATTGGACAGATACGCAGTATTTT. It yields the protein CASSQDWTDTQYF. This chain joins TRBV4-3 and TRBJ2-3; no definite D call. Germline CDR1 LGHNA, CDR2 YSLEER. V dropped 0 bases and J dropped 3 bases, with 4 bases sitting between them. The CDR3 runs to 13 residues.

This clonotype has a handful of counts. This chain connects TRBV28 to TRBJ2-1, with D uncertain. CDR3 length: 14 residues. Trimming left V 7 bases short and J 0 bases short, with 10 bases between. The germline V gene encodes CDR1 MDHEN and CDR2 SYDVKM. For the CDR3, the DNA is TGTGCCAGCAAGACCGAGAGCTCCTACAATGAGCAGTTCTTC. Amino acids: CASKTESSYNEQFF.

This sequence joins TRBV5-1 and TRBJ2-1; 9 bases align to TRBD2. After removal of 4 bases from V and 3 bases from J, the junction contained 8 bases not matched to a gene. The length of the CDR3 is 16 residues. Germline lookup yields CDR1 SGHRS and CDR2 YFSETQ. This CDR3 is CASSEASSGIYNEQFF. The CDR3 DNA is TGCGCCAGCAGCGAAGCTTCTAGCGGGATCTACAATGAGCAGTTCTTC.

This clonotype turned up a few times. The V and J genes are TRBV20-1 and TRBJ1-2; D ambiguous. CDR3 length: 12 residues. The germline V and J ends were trimmed by 8 bases and 1 base, with 11 bases remaining between them. The germline gives CDR1 DFQATT, CDR2 SNEGSKA (reference sequence). The CDR3 DNA reads TGCAGTCCCCAAGGGCGTAACTATGGCTACACCTTC. This encodes CSPQGRNYGYTF.

The chain carries TRBV2 and TRBJ2-2, with a possible D match to TRBD2 (6 bases). Trimming took off 6 bases at V and 3 bases at J, with 17 bases between the two ends. CDR1 is SNHLY, CDR2 FYNNEI, per germline. The CDR3 extends over 16 amino acids. The CDR3 coding sequence is TGTGCCAGCAGATGGAGGGACGACTTTTACACCGGGGAGCTGTTTTTT. Amino acid sequence: CASRWRDDFYTGELFF.

This chain links TRBV10-3 with TRBJ2-1; 8 bases are shared with TRBD2. V was pared by 5 bases and J by 9 bases, with 18 bases of the junction left unmatched. The CDR3 spans 17 residues. Germline V lookup: CDR1 ENHRY, CDR2 SYGVKD. The CDR3 nucleotides read TGTGCCATCAGTTCCCCGGGGGGGAAACAGGGAACGGGTGAGCAGTTCTTC. It translates to CAISSPGGKQGTGEQFF.

This chain links TRBV28 with TRBJ2-1; D uncertain. Trimming removed 4 bases from V and 5 bases from J, with 12 bases in between. The CDR3 is 14 residues long. Per the germline V gene, CDR1 is MDHEN and CDR2 is SYDVKM. In nucleotides, the CDR3 is TGTGCCAGCAGTTGGGGTGAACCCGACAATGAGCAGTTCTTC. Its translation is CASSWGEPDNEQFF.